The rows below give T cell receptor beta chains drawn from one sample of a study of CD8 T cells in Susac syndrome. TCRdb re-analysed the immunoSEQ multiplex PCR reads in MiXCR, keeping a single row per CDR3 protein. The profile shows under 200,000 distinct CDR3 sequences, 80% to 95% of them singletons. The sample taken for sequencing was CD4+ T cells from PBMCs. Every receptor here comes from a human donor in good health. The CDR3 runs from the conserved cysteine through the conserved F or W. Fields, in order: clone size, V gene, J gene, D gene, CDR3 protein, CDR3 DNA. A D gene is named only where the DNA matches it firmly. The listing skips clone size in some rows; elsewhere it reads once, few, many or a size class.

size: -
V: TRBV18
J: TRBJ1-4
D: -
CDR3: CASSPDVGTLFF
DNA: TGTGCCAGCTCACCAGATGTAGGTACCCTGTTTTTT

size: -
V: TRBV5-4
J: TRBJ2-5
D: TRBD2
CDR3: CASSFSGGPGETQYF
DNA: TGTGCCAGCAGCTTTAGCGGGGGGCCCGGGGAGACCCAGTACTTC

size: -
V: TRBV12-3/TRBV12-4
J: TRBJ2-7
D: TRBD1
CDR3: CASSLDYLGQGGEQYF
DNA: TGTGCCAGCAGTTTAGATTATCTGGGACAGGGGGGCGAGCAGTACTTC

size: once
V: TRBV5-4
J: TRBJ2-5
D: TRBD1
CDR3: CASSLDREALETQYF
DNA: TGTGCCAGCAGCCTGGACAGGGAGGCGTTGGAGACCCAGTACTTC

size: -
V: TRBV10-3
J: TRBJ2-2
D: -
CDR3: CAISDGTVNTGELFF
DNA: TGTGCCATCAGTGACGGGACCGTGAACACCGGGGAGCTGTTTTTT

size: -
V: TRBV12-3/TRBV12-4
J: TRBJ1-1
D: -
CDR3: CASSSGVGEAFF
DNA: TGTGCCAGCAGTTCTGGGGTTGGTGAAGCTTTCTTT

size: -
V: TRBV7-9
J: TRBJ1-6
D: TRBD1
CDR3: CASSAGDRGYNSPLHF
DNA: TGTGCCAGCAGCGCGGGGGACAGGGGTTACAATTCACCCCTCCACTTT

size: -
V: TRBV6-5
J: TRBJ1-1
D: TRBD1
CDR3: CASSYASPTGETEAFF
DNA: TGTGCCAGCAGTTACGCCTCCCCGACAGGGGAGACTGAAGCTTTCTTT

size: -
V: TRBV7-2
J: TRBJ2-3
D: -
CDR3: CASSTPGGAAGDLTDTQYF
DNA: TGTGCCAGCAGCACCCCAGGGGGGGCGGCGGGGGACCTCACAGATACGCAGTATTTT

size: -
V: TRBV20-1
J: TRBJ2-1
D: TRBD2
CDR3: CSAAPGRRGSMDEQFF
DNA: TGCAGTGCTGCTCCCGGGAGGCGGGGGTCCATGGATGAGCAGTTCTTC

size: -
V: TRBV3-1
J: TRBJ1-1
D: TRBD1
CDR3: CASRPRDRYNTEAFF
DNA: TGTGCCAGCAGGCCAAGGGACAGGTATAACACTGAAGCTTTCTTT

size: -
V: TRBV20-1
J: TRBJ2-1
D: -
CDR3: CSAKYNEQFF
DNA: TGCAGTGCTAAATACAATGAGCAGTTCTTC

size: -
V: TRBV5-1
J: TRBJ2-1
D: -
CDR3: CASSSWDISVNEQFF
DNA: TGCGCCAGCAGCTCCTGGGACATCAGCGTCAATGAGCAGTTCTTC

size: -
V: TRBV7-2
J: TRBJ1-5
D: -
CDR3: CASTHSPGVQPQHF
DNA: TGTGCCAGCACCCACTCACCGGGTGTTCAGCCCCAGCATTTT

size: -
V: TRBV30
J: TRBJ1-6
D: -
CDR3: CAHRTRRNSPLHF
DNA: TGTGCCCACCGGACCCGACGCAATTCACCCCTCCACTTT

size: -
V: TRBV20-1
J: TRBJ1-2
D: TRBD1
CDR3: CSASSRQGYYGYTF
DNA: TGCAGTGCTAGTAGCCGACAGGGCTACTATGGCTACACCTTC

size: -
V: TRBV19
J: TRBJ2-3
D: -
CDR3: CASSIPSGQPGWADTQYF
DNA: TGTGCCAGTAGTATCCCCTCCGGGCAGCCCGGATGGGCCGATACGCAGTATTTT

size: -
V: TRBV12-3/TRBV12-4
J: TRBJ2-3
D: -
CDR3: CASKGPSTDTQYF
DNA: TGTGCCAGCAAAGGGCCTAGCACAGATACGCAGTATTTT

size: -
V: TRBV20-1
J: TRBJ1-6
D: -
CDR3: CSARYGGQYNSPLHF
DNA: TGCAGTGCTAGATATGGAGGACAGTATAATTCACCCCTCCACTTT

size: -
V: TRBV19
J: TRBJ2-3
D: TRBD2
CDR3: CASSGPSGGRDTQYF
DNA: TGTGCCAGTAGTGGGCCGAGCGGGGGAAGAGATACGCAGTATTTT

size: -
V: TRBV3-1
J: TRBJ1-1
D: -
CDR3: CASSQNRRNTEAFF
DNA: TGTGCCAGCAGCCAAAACCGACGAAACACTGAAGCTTTCTTT

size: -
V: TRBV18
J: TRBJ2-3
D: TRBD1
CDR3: CASSPRQGGTDTQYF
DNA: TGTGCCAGCTCACCACGACAGGGGGGCACAGATACGCAGTATTTT

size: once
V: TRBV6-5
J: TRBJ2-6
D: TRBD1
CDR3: CASSYQGTGGTGANVLTF
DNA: TGTGCCAGCAGTTACCAGGGGACAGGGGGCACTGGGGCCAACGTCCTGACTTTC

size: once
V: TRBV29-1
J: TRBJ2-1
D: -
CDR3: CSVSIPGATYNEQFF
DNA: TGCAGCGTCTCCATACCGGGGGCGACCTACAATGAGCAGTTCTTC

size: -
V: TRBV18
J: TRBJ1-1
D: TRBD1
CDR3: CASSPTRQGSTEAFF
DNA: TGTGCCAGCTCACCTACGCGACAGGGTTCCACTGAAGCTTTCTTT

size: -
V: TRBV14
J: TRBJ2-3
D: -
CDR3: CASSQAGGTDTQYF
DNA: TGTGCCAGCAGCCAAGCTGGGGGGACAGATACGCAGTATTTT

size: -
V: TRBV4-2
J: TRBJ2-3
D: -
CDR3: CASSQDEVSTDTQYF
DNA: TGTGCCAGCAGCCAAGACGAGGTGAGCACAGATACGCAGTATTTT

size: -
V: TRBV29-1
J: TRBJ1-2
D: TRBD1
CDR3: CSVTAGGKYGYTF
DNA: TGCAGCGTTACGGCAGGGGGAAAGTATGGCTACACCTTC

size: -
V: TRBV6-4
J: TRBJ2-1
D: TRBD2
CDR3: CASRRLAGDSYNEQFF
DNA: TGTGCCAGCAGAAGACTAGCGGGGGACTCCTACAATGAGCAGTTCTTC

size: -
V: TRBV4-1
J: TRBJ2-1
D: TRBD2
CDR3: CASSQDLPTSGYYNEQFF
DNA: TGCGCCAGCAGCCAAGACCTTCCGACTAGCGGGTACTACAATGAGCAGTTCTTC

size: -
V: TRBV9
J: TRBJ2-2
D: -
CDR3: CASSVGPGQNGELFF
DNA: TGTGCCAGCAGCGTAGGCCCGGGACAAAACGGGGAGCTGTTTTTT

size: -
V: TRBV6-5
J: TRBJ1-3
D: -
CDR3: CASSYDTGNTIYF
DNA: TGTGCCAGCAGTTACGACACTGGAAACACCATATATTTT

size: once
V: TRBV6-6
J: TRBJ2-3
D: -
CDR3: CASSYPTGLADTQYF
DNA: TGTGCCAGCAGTTACCCTACCGGCCTAGCGGATACGCAGTATTTT

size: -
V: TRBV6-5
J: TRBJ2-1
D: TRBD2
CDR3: CASSRGLAGANEQFF
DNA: TGTGCCAGCAGCCGTGGACTAGCGGGAGCTAATGAGCAGTTCTTC

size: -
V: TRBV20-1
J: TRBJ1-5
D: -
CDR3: CSAGEGNQPQHF
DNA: TGCAGTGCTGGGGAGGGAAACCAGCCCCAGCATTTT

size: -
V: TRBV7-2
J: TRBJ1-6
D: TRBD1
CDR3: CASSPQTGSASPLHF
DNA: TGTGCCAGCAGCCCGCAGACAGGGTCGGCATCACCCCTCCACTTT

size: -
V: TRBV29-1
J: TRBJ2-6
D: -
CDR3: CSVEDQGSAANVLTF
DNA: TGCAGCGTTGAAGATCAGGGGTCTGCCGCCAACGTCCTGACTTTC

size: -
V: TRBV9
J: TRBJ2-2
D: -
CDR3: CASSADPDKAWDTGELFF
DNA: TGTGCCAGCAGCGCCGACCCCGACAAGGCCTGGGACACCGGGGAGCTGTTTTTT

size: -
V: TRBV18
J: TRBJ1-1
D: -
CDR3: CASSPGSGNTEAFF
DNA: TGTGCCAGCTCACCAGGGAGCGGGAACACTGAAGCTTTCTTT

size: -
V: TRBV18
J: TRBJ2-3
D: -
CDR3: CASSPPLTDTQYF
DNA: TGTGCCAGCTCACCACCCCTAACAGATACGCAGTATTTT

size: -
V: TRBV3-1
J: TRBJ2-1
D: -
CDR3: CASSPGLRDGQFF
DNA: TGTGCCAGCAGCCCGGGACTCCGAGATGGGCAGTTCTTC

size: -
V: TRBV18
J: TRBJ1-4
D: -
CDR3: CASSPPQGRNEKLFF
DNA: TGTGCCAGCTCACCACCACAGGGCAGGAATGAAAAACTGTTTTTT

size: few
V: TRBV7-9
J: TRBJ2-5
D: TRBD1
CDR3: CASSIEGAEQETQYF
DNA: TGTGCCAGCAGCATAGAGGGGGCAGAGCAAGAGACCCAGTACTTC